Listed below are T cell receptor beta chains from one sample, sequenced in a study of cytomegalovirus exposure and HLA in healthy donors. Here immunoSEQ multiplex PCR was the method, and the copy in TCRdb shows in-frame clones only, minus some. The table includes about 160,000 clones, about 88% detected once. The sequenced sample was PBMCs. The origin of the receptors is a man younger than 35 in good health and CMV-seropositive. CDR3s include the opening cysteine and the closing phenylalanine or tryptophan. The size of a clone is reported for some rows only, either as once, few or many, or as a class for expanded clones.

j_gene: TRBJ2-7; v_gene: TRBV7-9; abundance: -; CDR3aa: CASVPGLAGLEQYF
j_gene: TRBJ2-7; v_gene: TRBV4-1; abundance: -; CDR3aa: CASSPGLAGAYEQYF
j_gene: TRBJ2-6; v_gene: TRBV5-4; abundance: -; CDR3aa: CASSRDTTGANVLTF
j_gene: TRBJ2-5; v_gene: TRBV6-6; abundance: -; CDR3aa: CASELTVRETQYF
j_gene: TRBJ2-2; v_gene: TRBV19; abundance: -; CDR3aa: CASSTNRDTGELFF
j_gene: TRBJ1-3; v_gene: TRBV9; abundance: -; CDR3aa: CASSVFQDSQGGNTIYF
j_gene: TRBJ1-2; v_gene: TRBV12-5; abundance: -; CDR3aa: CASGLVETEENYGYTF
j_gene: TRBJ2-1; v_gene: TRBV10-3; abundance: -; CDR3aa: CAISESLAGDPYNEQFF
j_gene: TRBJ1-1; v_gene: TRBV5-1; abundance: -; CDR3aa: CASSSRPGTGTNTEAFF
j_gene: TRBJ1-2; v_gene: TRBV6-1; abundance: -; CDR3aa: CASSPETGYGYTF
j_gene: TRBJ1-1; v_gene: TRBV11-3; abundance: few; CDR3aa: CASSLVGTLNTEAFF
j_gene: TRBJ2-7; v_gene: TRBV7-2; abundance: -; CDR3aa: CASSLATVTYEQYF
j_gene: TRBJ1-1; v_gene: TRBV10-3; abundance: -; CDR3aa: CAISESHGLNTEAFF
j_gene: TRBJ2-7; v_gene: TRBV7-2; abundance: -; CDR3aa: CASSLAGTSAYEQYF
j_gene: TRBJ1-1; v_gene: TRBV11-1; abundance: -; CDR3aa: CASSYLPGQGLNTEAFF
j_gene: TRBJ2-5; v_gene: TRBV6-1; abundance: once; CDR3aa: CASSEGWGGRETQYF
j_gene: TRBJ1-2; v_gene: TRBV5-6; abundance: once; CDR3aa: CASSFYGGSGGKNYGYTF
j_gene: TRBJ2-7; v_gene: TRBV10-1; abundance: once; CDR3aa: CAPRQDRTYEQYF
j_gene: TRBJ2-5; v_gene: TRBV11-1; abundance: -; CDR3aa: CASSLEQQETQYF
j_gene: TRBJ1-1; v_gene: TRBV7-6; abundance: -; CDR3aa: CASSAMTGTGRLDTEAFF
j_gene: TRBJ2-7; v_gene: TRBV5-6; abundance: once; CDR3aa: CASSSQGAGPSYEQYF
j_gene: TRBJ1-4; v_gene: TRBV7-8; abundance: -; CDR3aa: CASRLIPPGQGDEKLFF
j_gene: TRBJ1-4; v_gene: TRBV6-6; abundance: -; CDR3aa: CASRFNYEKLFF
j_gene: TRBJ1-1; v_gene: TRBV4-1; abundance: -; CDR3aa: CASSQVVEVFEAFF
j_gene: TRBJ2-5; v_gene: TRBV30; abundance: few; CDR3aa: CAWSVRTSGDRETQYF
j_gene: TRBJ2-7; v_gene: TRBV6-5; abundance: -; CDR3aa: CASSYSGRGVYEQYF
j_gene: TRBJ1-6; v_gene: TRBV6-6; abundance: -; CDR3aa: CASRTTGGGSPLHF
j_gene: TRBJ1-2; v_gene: TRBV29-1; abundance: -; CDR3aa: CSVVGVNYGYTF
j_gene: TRBJ2-7; v_gene: TRBV30; abundance: -; CDR3aa: CACVDRSSYEQYF
j_gene: TRBJ2-2; v_gene: TRBV7-2; abundance: -; CDR3aa: CASSSVRGRMGELFF